A single sample gave rise to the 7 T cell receptor beta chains below, sequenced in a study of T cell repertoires in cytomegalovirus infection. TCRdb re-derived calls from the reads in MiXCR, one entry per CDR3 protein. The sample gives some 500,000 distinct CDR3 sequences, almost 40% of which show up once; around 46% is in the top ten. Antigen specificity for these receptors is unknown. The material sequenced was cultured PBMCs, taken from culture after CMV antigen stimulation. All receptors come from a human donor in good health (CMV status not recorded). Some clones in this sample may be carry-over from other donors' samples.

A few counts support this clonotype. The rearrangement joins TRBV28 to TRBJ2-4, with D possibly being TRBD1 (6 bases). Germline values: CDR1 MDHEN, CDR2 SYDVKM. V was cut by 6 bases and J by 0 bases, with 18 bases left in between. The length of the CDR3 is 17 residues. CDR3 loop: CASSPFQGFLAKNIQYF. The DNA of the CDR3 is TGTGCCAGCAGCCCGTTCCAGGGGTTTCTAGCCAAAAACATTCAGTACTTC.

The CDR3 loop reads CATSPDRVLVQYF. The CDR3 nucleotides are TGTGCCACCTCTCCGGACAGAGTTCTGGTGCAGTATTTT. V is TRBV15 and J is TRBJ2-3, with D perhaps matching TRBD1 (6 bases). The CDR3 extends over 13 amino acids. Germline loops: CDR1 LNHNV, CDR2 YYDKDF (reference sequence). V was trimmed by 8 bases and J by 11 bases, leaving 20 bases between them. The whole variable domain, filled in from reference TRBV15 and TRBJ2-3, reads DAMVIQNPRYQVTQFGKPVTLSCSQTLNHNVMYWYQQKSSQAPKLLFHYYDKDFNNEADTPDNFQSRRPNTSFCFLDIRSPGLGDTAMYLCATSPDRVLVQYFGPGTRLTVL.

This clonotype was seen a few times. This chain joins TRBV12-3 or TRBV12-4 and TRBJ1-3, with 8 bases matching TRBD1. V was pared by 6 bases and J by 0 bases, with 4 bases of the junction left unmatched. This CDR3 has 15 residues. In DNA, the CDR3 is TGTGCCAGCAGCTACGGGACAGGCTCTGGAAACACCATATATTTT. Encoded protein: CASSYGTGSGNTIYF.

This clonotype was detected a few times. CDR3 sequence: CASSFGYSSYNEQFF. CDR3 nucleotides: TGTGCCAGCAGCTTCGGCTACAGCTCCTACAATGAGCAGTTCTTC. The genes are TRBV11-2 and TRBJ2-1; D gene unclear. The CDR3 is made up of 15 amino acids. V was shortened by 3 bases and J by 0 bases, with 9 bases between the two germline ends. From germline, CDR1 is SGHAT and CDR2 FQNNGV. Using reference TRBV11-2 and TRBJ2-1 for the parts outside the CDR3, the full variable domain is EAGVAQSPRYKIIEKRQSVAFWCNPISGHATLYWYQQILGQGPKLLIQFQNNGVVDDSQLPKDRFSAERLKGVDSTLKIQPAKLEDSAVYLCASSFGYSSYNEQFFGPGTRLTVL.

The chain is built from TRBV20-1 and TRBJ1-1; D remains ambiguous. The CDR3 consists of 11 residues. The germline V gene encodes CDR1 DFQATT and CDR2 SNEGSKA (reference sequence). Trimming shortened V by 5 bases and J by 1 base, and 5 bases separated the two germline ends. This CDR3 reads CSARANTEAFF. The CDR3 coding sequence is TGCAGTGCTCGCGCGAACACTGAAGCTTTCTTT.

The chain couples TRBV20-1 to TRBJ2-4; possibly TRBD2 for D (5 bases). Trimming left V 2 bases short and J 0 bases short, with 8 bases between. CDR1 and CDR2 (germline): DFQATT, SNEGSKA (reference sequence). The length of the CDR3 is 14 residues. CDR3 coding DNA: TGCAGTGCTAGACTTGGACTAGCCAAAAACATTCAGTACTTC. This codes for CSARLGLAKNIQYF.

The chain carries TRBV6-8 and TRBJ2-1; TRBD2 matches at 7 bases. V lost 2 bases to trimming and J lost 3 bases; unmatched junction nucleotides: 22. CDR3 size: 21 residues. The germline V gene has CDR1 MNHGY and CDR2 SAAAGT. The CDR3, as DNA: TGTGCCAGCAGTTACCCCTCCCGTTGGGGACTAACCGGGGGAGTCTACAATGAGCAGTTCTTC. This codes for CASSYPSRWGLTGGVYNEQFF.